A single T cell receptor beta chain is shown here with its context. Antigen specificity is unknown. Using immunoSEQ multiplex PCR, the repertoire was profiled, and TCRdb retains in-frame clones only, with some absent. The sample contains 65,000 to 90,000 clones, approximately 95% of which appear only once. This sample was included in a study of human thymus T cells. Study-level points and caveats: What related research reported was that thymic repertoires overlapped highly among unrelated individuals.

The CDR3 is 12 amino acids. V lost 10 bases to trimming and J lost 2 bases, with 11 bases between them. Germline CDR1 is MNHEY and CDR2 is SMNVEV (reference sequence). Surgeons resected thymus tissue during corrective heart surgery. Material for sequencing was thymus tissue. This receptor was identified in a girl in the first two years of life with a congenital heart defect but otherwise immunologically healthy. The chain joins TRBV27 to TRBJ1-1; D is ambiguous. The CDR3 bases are TGTGCCACCGGTAGGCGAAACACTGAAGCTTTCTTT. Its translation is CATGRRNTEAFF.